In its sample, the clone carrying this T cell receptor beta chain was seen many times. Its target is not known. CDR1 and CDR2 (germline): SQVTM, ANQGSEA. CDR3 size: 13 residues. Trimming left V 4 bases short and J 3 bases short, with 12 bases between. The data originate from a study of T-cell reconstitution after alpha-beta-depleted transplantation in children. General study points: Elevated TCRbeta diversity at day 60 was traced, in some patients, to surviving recipient T cells and thymic progenitors. Reportedly, only several hundred clones from non-depleted graft cells drove alpha-beta T-cell counts at about two months. Once a year had passed after transplant, T-cell counts and diversity came mostly from newly produced T cells.

TCRbeta library construction was performed incorporating unique molecular identifiers. TCRdb reanalysed the PCR reads using MiXCR and keeps one entry per CDR3 protein. The repertoire includes hundreds of thousands of distinct CDR3 sequences, under 20% of them detected once, and just under 5% sits in the top ten. The J gene is TRBJ1-2, the V gene TRBV29-1; D perhaps matches TRBD1 (5 bases). The source is a male patient aged 10-17 years who had a stem cell transplant for acute lymphoblastic leukemia, so the T cells may come from the graft donor. This specimen was PBMCs, mostly from graft donor cells, taken 360 days after TCRalphabeta/CD19-depleted stem cell transplant. CDR3 sequence: CSVVQGDHYGYTF. For the CDR3, the DNA is TGCAGCGTTGTCCAAGGGGATCACTATGGCTACACCTTC.